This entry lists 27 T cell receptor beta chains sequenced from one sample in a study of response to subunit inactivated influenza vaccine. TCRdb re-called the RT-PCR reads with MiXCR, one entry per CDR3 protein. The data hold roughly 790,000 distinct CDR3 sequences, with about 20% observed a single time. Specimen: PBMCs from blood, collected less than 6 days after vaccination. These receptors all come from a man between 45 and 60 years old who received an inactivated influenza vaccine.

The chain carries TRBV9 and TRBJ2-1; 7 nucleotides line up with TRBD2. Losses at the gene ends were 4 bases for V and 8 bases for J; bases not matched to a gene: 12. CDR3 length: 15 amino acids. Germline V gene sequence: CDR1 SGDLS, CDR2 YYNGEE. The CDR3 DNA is TGTGCCAGCAGCTCCCCCGGGGGGATAAAGGATGAGCAGTTCTTC. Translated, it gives CASSSPGGIKDEQFF.

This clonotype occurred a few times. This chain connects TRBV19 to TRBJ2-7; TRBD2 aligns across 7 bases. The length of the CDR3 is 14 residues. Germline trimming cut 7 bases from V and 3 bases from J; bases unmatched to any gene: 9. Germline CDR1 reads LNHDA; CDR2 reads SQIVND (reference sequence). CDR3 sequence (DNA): TGTGCCAGTAAAGTCCAGGGCGGGAGCTACGAGCAGTACTTC. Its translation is CASKVQGGSYEQYF.

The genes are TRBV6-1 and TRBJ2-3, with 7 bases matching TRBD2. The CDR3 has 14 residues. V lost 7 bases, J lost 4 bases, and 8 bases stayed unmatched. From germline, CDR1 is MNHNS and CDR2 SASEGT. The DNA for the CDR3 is TGTGCCAGCACCCCAGCGGGATCTGCAGATACGCAGTATTTT. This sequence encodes CASTPAGSADTQYF.

The CDR3 region is CSATLGSKAFF. For the CDR3, the DNA is TGCAGTGCCACCCTAGGGTCGAAGGCTTTCTTT. V gene TRBV20-1 combines with J gene TRBJ1-1; D uncertain. The CDR3 consists of 11 residues. Trimming removed 6 bases at V and 11 bases at J, with 16 bases between. Germline lookup yields CDR1 DFQATT and CDR2 SNEGSKA (reference sequence).

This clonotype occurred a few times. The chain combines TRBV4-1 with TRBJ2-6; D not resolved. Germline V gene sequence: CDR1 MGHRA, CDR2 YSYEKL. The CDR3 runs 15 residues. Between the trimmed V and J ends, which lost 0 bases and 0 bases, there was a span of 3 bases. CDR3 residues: CASSQDYSGANVLTF. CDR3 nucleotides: TGCGCCAGCAGCCAAGATTACTCTGGGGCCAACGTCCTGACTTTC.

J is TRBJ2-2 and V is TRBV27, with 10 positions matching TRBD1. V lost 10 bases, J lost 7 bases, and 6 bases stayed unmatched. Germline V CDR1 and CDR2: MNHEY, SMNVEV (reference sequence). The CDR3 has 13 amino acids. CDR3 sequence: CATGQGVGGELFF. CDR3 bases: TGTGCCACCGGACAGGGGGTCGGCGGGGAGCTGTTTTTT.

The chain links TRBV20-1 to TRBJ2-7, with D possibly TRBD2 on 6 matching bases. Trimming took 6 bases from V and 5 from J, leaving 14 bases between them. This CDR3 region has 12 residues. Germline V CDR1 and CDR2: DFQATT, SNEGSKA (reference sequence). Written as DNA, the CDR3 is TGCAGTGCCAGTATCCTAGCGAACGAGCAGTACTTC. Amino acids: CSASILANEQYF.

CDR3 loop: CASSPLGGPRDTQYF. The CDR3 DNA is TGCGCCAGCAGCCCCCTGGGAGGTCCCCGCGATACGCAGTATTTT. This chain links TRBV4-3 with TRBJ2-3; D may be TRBD2 (6 bases). Trimming took off 4 bases at V and 6 bases at J, with 17 bases between the two ends. The length of the CDR3 is 15 residues. Germline V gives CDR1 LGHNA, CDR2 YSLEER.

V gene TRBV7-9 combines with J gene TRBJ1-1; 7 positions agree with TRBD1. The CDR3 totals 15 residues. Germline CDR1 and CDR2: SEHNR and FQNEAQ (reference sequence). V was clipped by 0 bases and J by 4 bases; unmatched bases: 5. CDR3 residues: CASSLAPGGSTEAFF. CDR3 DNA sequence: TGTGCCAGCAGCTTAGCGCCAGGGGGAAGCACTGAAGCTTTCTTT.

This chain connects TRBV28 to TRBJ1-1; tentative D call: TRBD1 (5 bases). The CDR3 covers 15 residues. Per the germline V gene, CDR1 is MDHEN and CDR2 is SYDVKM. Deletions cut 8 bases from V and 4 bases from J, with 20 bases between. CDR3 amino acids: CASPPRSTVTTEAFF. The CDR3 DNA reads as TGTGCCAGCCCACCTAGGTCGACAGTGACCACTGAAGCTTTCTTT. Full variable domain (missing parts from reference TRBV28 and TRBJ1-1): DVKVTQSSRYLVKRTGEKVFLECVQDMDHENMFWYRQDPGLGLRLIYFSYDVKMKEKGDIPEGYSVSREKKERFSLILESASTNQTSMYLCASPPRSTVTTEAFFGQGTRLTVV.

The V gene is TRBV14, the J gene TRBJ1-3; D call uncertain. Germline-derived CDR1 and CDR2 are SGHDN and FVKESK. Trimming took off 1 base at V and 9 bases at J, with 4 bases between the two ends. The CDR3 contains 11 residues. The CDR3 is CASSQGFTIYF. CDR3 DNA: TGTGCCAGCAGCCAAGGTTTCACCATATATTTT.

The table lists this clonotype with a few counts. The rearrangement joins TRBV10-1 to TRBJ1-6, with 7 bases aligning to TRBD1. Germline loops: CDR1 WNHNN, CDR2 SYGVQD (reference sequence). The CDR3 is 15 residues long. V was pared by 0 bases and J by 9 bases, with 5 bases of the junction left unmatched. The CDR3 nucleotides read TGCGCCAGCAGTGAGTCGACAGGGAAAGGTTCACCCCTCCACTTT. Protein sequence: CASSESTGKGSPLHF.

The CDR3 nucleotides are TGTGCCAGCGGGGGGGGGGATGAGCAGTTCTTC. This translates into CASGGGDEQFF. This sequence joins TRBV12-3 or TRBV12-4 and TRBJ2-1; 7 bases are shared with TRBD2. The CDR3 has 11 residues. The V segment lost 8 bases and the J segment 8 bases; nucleotides outside the gene matches: 3.

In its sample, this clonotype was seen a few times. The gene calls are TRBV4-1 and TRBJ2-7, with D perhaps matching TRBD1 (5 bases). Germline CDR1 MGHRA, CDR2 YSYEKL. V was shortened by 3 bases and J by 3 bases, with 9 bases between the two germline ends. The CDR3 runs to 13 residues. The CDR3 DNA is TGCGCCAGCAGCCAGACAGTCTACTACGAGCAGTACTTC. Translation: CASSQTVYYEQYF.

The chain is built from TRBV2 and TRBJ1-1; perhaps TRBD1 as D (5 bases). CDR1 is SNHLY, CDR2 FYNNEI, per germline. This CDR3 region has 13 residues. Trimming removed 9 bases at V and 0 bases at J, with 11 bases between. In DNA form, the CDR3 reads TGTGCCAGAGGGACGTCCGTGAACACTGAAGCTTTCTTT. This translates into CARGTSVNTEAFF.

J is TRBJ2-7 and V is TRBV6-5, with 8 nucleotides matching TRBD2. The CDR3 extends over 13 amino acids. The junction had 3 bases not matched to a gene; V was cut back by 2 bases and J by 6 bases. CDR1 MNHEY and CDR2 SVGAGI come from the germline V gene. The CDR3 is CASSYREGGEQYF. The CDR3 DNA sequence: TGTGCCAGCAGTTACCGGGAGGGAGGCGAGCAGTACTTC.

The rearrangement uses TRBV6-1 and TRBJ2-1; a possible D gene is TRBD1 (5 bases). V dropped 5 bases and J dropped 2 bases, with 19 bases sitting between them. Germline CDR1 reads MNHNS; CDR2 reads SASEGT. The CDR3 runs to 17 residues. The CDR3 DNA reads TGTGCCAGCAGTCCGCCTCCTGGACACGGACCCTACAATGAGCAGTTCTTC. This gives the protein CASSPPPGHGPYNEQFF.

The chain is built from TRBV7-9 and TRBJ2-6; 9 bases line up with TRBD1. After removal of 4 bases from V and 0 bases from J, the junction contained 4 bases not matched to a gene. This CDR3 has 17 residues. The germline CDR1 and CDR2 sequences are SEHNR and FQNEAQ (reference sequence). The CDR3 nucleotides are TGTGCCAGCAGCTCGGGACAGGGCCTCTCTGGGGCCAACGTCCTGACTTTC. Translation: CASSSGQGLSGANVLTF.

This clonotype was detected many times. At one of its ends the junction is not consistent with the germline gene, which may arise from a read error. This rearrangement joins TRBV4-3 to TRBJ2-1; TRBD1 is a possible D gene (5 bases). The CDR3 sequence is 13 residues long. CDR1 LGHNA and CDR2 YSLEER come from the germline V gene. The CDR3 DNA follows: TGTGCCAGCAGCCGACAGTCCTACAATGAGCAGTTCTTC. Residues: CASSRQSYNEQFF.

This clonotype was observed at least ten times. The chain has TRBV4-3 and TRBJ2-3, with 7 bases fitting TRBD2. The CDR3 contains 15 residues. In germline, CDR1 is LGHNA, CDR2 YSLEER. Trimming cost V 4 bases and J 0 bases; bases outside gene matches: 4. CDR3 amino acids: CASSPGLTSTDTQYF. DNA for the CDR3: TGCGCCAGCAGCCCGGGACTAACTAGCACAGATACGCAGTATTTT.

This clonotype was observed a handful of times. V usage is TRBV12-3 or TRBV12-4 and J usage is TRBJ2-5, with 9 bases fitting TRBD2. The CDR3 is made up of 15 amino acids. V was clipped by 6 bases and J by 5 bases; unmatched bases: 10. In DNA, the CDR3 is TGTGCCAGCAGCAACCGCGGGGGGGGCCAGGAGACCCAGTACTTC. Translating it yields CASSNRGGGQETQYF.

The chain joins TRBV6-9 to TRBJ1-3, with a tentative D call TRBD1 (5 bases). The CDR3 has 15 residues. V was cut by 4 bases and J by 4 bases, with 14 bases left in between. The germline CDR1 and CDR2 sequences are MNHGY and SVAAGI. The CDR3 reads CASSFRGSYGNTIYF. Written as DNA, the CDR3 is TGTGCCAGCAGTTTCCGGGGCAGCTACGGAAACACCATATATTTT.

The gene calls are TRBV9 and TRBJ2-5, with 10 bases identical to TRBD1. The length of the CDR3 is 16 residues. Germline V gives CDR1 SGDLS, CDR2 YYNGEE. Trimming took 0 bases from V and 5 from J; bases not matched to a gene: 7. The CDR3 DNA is TGTGCCAGCAGCGTAGCCGGGACAGGGGTCGTTGAGACCCAGTACTTC. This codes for CASSVAGTGVVETQYF.

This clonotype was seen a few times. Written as DNA, the CDR3 is TGCAGTGCTAGAGATCCGGACTATTCTTTCTTC. Translated, it gives CSARDPDYSFF. The gene calls are TRBV20-1 and TRBJ2-1; the D gene is possibly TRBD2 (6 bases). The CDR3 spans 11 residues. The ends were cut back, 0 bases at V and 16 bases at J, with 13 bases in the middle. Germline assignment: CDR1 DFQATT and CDR2 SNEGSKA (reference sequence).

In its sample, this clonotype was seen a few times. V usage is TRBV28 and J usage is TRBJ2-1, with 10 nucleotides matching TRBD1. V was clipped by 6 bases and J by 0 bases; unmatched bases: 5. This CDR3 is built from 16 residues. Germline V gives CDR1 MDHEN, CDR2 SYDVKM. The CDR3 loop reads CASRGWTGGSYNEQFF. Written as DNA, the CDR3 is TGTGCCAGCAGGGGGTGGACAGGGGGCTCCTACAATGAGCAGTTCTTC.

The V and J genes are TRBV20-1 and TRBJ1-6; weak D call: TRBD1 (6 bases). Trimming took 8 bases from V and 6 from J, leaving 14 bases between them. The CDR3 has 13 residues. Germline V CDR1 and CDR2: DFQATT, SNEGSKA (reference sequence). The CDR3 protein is CSPGRTVNSPLHF. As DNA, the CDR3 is TGCAGTCCCGGCCGGACAGTTAATTCACCCCTCCACTTT.

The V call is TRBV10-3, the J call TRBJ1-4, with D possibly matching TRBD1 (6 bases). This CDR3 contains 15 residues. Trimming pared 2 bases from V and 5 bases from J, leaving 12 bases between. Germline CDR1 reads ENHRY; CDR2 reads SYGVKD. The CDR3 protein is CAISERTGLNEKLFF. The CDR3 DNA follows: TGTGCCATCAGTGAGAGAACAGGGCTAAATGAAAAACTGTTTTTT.